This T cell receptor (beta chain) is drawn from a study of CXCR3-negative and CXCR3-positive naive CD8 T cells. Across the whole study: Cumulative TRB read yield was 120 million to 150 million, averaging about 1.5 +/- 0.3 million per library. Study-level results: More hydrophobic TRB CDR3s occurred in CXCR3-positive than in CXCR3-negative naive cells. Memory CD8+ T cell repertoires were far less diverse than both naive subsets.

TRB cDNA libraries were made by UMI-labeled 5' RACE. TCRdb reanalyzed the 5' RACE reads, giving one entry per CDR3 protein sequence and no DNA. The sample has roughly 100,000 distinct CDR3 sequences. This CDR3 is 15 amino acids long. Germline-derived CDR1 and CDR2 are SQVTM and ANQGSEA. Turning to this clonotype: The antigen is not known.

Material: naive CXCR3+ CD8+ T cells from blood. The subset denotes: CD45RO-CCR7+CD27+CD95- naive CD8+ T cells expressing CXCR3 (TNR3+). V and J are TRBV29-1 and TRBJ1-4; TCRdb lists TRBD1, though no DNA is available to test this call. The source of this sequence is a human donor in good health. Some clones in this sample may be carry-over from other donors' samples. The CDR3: CSVLPGAGHNEKLFF.